The present T cell receptor beta chain was sequenced within a study of beta chain features in type 1 diabetes. Broader study findings: Insertions were fewer and deletions more numerous at VDJ junctions in type 1 diabetes patients.

Expressed TCRB transcripts were sequenced because the isolated RNA had all been reverse transcribed beforehand. The protocol was immunoSEQ multiplex PCR, while the TCRdb copy is restricted to in-frame clones and leaves out a portion. The sample holds fewer than 900,000 clones; 17% are singletons and the top ten take 0.023%. As for this clone: Its specificity is unknown.

The CDR3 is 19 amino acids. Germline CDR1 and CDR2: MNHEY and SMNVEV (reference sequence). Trimming left V 3 bases short and J 0 bases short, with 22 bases between. The sequence was obtained from a woman younger than 30 in good health. The J gene is TRBJ2-3, the V gene TRBV27; D may be TRBD2 (5 bases). Sequencing was carried out using naive CD4+ T cells from blood. The CDR3 protein is CASSLRARFGPASTDTQYF. The CDR3 DNA reads TGTGCCAGCAGTTTGCGGGCCAGGTTTGGCCCAGCTAGCACAGATACGCAGTATTTT.